These 32 T cell receptor beta chains originate from one sample sequenced in a study of CXCR3-negative and CXCR3-positive naive CD8 T cells. TRB cDNA was prepared as libraries by UMI-labeled 5' RACE. TCRdb re-called the 5' RACE reads; one entry per CDR3 protein, DNA not given. The sample totals about 120,000 distinct CDR3 sequences. The antigens for these receptors are not known. Study-level results: Greater hydrophobicity was found in TRB CDR3s of CXCR3-positive naive cells than of CXCR3-negative naive cells.

Sequencing was carried out using naive CXCR3+ CD8+ T cells from blood. Subset indicated: CD45RO-CCR7+CD27+CD95- naive CD8+ T cells expressing CXCR3 (TNR3+). Source of these receptors: a human donor in good health. Some clones in this sample may be carry-over from other donors' samples.

The chain couples TRBV29-1 to TRBJ2-7; TCRdb's D gene call, TRBD1, goes unchecked for lack of DNA. CDR1 and CDR2 from the germline V gene are SQVTM and ANQGSEA. The CDR3 loop spans 14 amino acids. The CDR3 protein is CSVEVYGTAYEQYF.

The rearrangement uses TRBV23-1 and TRBJ2-7; with no DNA, the TCRdb D assignment of TRBD1 cannot be verified. TRBV23-1 belongs to the ORF category, with a function that is uncertain. CDR3 size: 16 residues. The CDR3: CASSHPGQGNLYEQYF.

The genes are TRBV29-1 and TRBJ2-3. The V gene's germline CDR1 is SQVTM and CDR2 ANQGSEA. This CDR3 has 15 amino acids. The CDR3 sequence is CSVEGLRSSTDTQYF.

This sequence joins TRBV28 and TRBJ2-7; TCRdb proposes TRBD1, but this gene call is untestable without DNA. The CDR3 consists of 16 residues. Germline V gene lookup returns CDR1 MDHEN and CDR2 SYDVKM. The CDR3 is CASSLGTGTSSYEQYF.

The V and J genes are TRBV5-1 and TRBJ2-7; as DNA is missing, the TRBD1 call by TCRdb cannot be tested. CDR1 and CDR2 from the germline V gene are SGHRS and YFSETQ. CDR3 size: 15 residues. The CDR3 loop is CASSLRTGTSYEQYF.

The rearrangement links TRBV27 to TRBJ1-1; the TCRdb call, TRBD1, lacks DNA for checking. Germline-derived CDR1 and CDR2 are MNHEY and SMNVEV (reference sequence). This CDR3 has 14 amino acids. The CDR3 sequence: CASSRKGVGTEAFF.

The chain couples TRBV28 to TRBJ2-7; as DNA is missing, the TRBD2 call by TCRdb cannot be tested. This CDR3 spans 15 amino acids. Germline CDR1 is MDHEN and CDR2 is SYDVKM. CDR3 region: CASSFMGLVHNEQYF.

The rearrangement uses TRBV27 and TRBJ2-7; the TRBD1 assignment by TCRdb is unverifiable without DNA. Per germline, CDR1 MNHEY and CDR2 SMNVEV (reference sequence). There are 13 residues in the CDR3. CDR3 region: CASTGTGDYEQYF.

The CDR3 here is CSARSTGELFF. The V and J genes are TRBV29-1 and TRBJ2-2. The CDR3 covers 11 residues. Germline V CDR1 and CDR2: SQVTM, ANQGSEA.

This chain uses TRBV6-4 with TRBJ2-3; without DNA, the TCRdb call of TRBD1 cannot be checked. CDR1 is MRHNA and CDR2 is SNTAGT in the germline V gene. This CDR3 is built from 14 residues. The CDR3 region is CASSGGGITDTQYF.

The chain combines TRBV29-1 with TRBJ2-1; TCRdb returns TRBD2, unconfirmable since there is no DNA. Germline CDR1 and CDR2: SQVTM and ANQGSEA. CDR3 length: 22 residues. The CDR3 sequence: CSVTPGTSDDLTLASSYNEQFF.

The V call is TRBV4-1, the J call TRBJ2-5. This CDR3 has 15 residues. CDR1 and CDR2 (germline): MGHRA, YSYEKL. CDR3 protein: CASSQLLGPLQTQYF.

The CDR3 spells CASHYRGSEQYF. V usage is TRBV5-5 and J usage is TRBJ2-7; TCRdb proposes TRBD1, but this gene call is untestable without DNA. The CDR3 spans 12 residues. CDR1 and CDR2 (germline): SGHKS, YYEKEE (reference sequence).

The chain recombines TRBV29-1 with TRBJ2-1; TCRdb's D call, TRBD1, is unchecked because there is no DNA. This CDR3 has 13 residues. From germline, CDR1 is SQVTM and CDR2 ANQGSEA. Here the CDR3 reads CSVEDLTVDEQFF.

The chain joins TRBV6-5 to TRBJ2-1; with no DNA, the TCRdb D assignment of TRBD2 cannot be verified. Per the germline V gene, CDR1 is MNHEY and CDR2 is SVGAGI. The CDR3 sequence is 14 residues long. CDR3 residues: CASSWDYKGNEQFF.

This chain joins TRBV28 and TRBJ2-3; TCRdb calls TRBD1, which cannot be checked without DNA. CDR1 and CDR2 from the germline V gene are MDHEN and SYDVKM. This CDR3 has 14 amino acids. CDR3 in amino acids: CASSLIQGSDTQYF.

This sequence joins TRBV12-3 or TRBV12-4 and TRBJ1-2. The CDR3 spans 16 residues. This CDR3 is CASSHPDTSMVRGYTF.

The chain has TRBV28 and TRBJ2-7; TCRdb proposes TRBD1, but this gene call is untestable without DNA. Germline CDR1 MDHEN, CDR2 SYDVKM. This CDR3 contains 16 residues. CDR3 sequence reads: CASSYPSRTGGYEQYF. Together with reference TRBV28 and TRBJ2-7, the CDR3 gives the full variable domain: DVKVTQSSRYLVKRTGEKVFLECVQDMDHENMFWYRQDPGLGLRLIYFSYDVKMKEKGDIPEGYSVSREKKERFSLILESASTNQTSMYLCASSYPSRTGGYEQYFGPGTRLTVT.

V and J are TRBV12-3 or TRBV12-4 and TRBJ1-1; without DNA, the TCRdb call of TRBD1 cannot be checked. This CDR3 has 15 residues. CDR3 in amino acids: CASSYGPGQYTEAFF.

J is TRBJ1-4 and V is TRBV7-6; absent DNA, TCRdb's TRBD1 call cannot be checked. The CDR3 totals 15 residues. Germline V CDR1 and CDR2: SGHVS, FNYEAQ. The chain's CDR3 is CASSLVGGESEKLFF.

The chain recombines TRBV28 with TRBJ2-2. From germline, CDR1 is MDHEN and CDR2 SYDVKM. The CDR3 loop spans 13 amino acids. The CDR3 loop reads CASSFRETGELFF. The full variable domain, rest sourced from reference TRBV28 and TRBJ2-2, is DVKVTQSSRYLVKRTGEKVFLECVQDMDHENMFWYRQDPGLGLRLIYFSYDVKMKEKGDIPEGYSVSREKKERFSLILESASTNQTSMYLCASSFRETGELFFGEGSRLTVL.

The chain joins TRBV27 to TRBJ2-5; TCRdb's assignment of TRBD1 cannot be checked, as there is no DNA. The germline CDR1 and CDR2 sequences are MNHEY and SMNVEV (reference sequence). The CDR3 totals 15 residues. CDR3 loop: CASRPLDRVEETQHF.

This chain's CDR3 is CASSSYGGGSYEQYF. The chain carries TRBV7-3 and TRBJ2-1; the D gene TCRdb calls, TRBD1, cannot be checked with no DNA. This CDR3 is built from 15 residues. CDR1 and CDR2 from the germline V gene are SGHTA and FQGTGA.

The chain carries TRBV15 and TRBJ2-3; as DNA is missing, the TRBD1 call by TCRdb cannot be tested. CDR3 length: 14 residues. Per the germline V gene, CDR1 is LNHNV and CDR2 is YYDKDF (reference sequence). The CDR3 reads CATSRFEGEDTQYF.

The gene calls are TRBV4-3 and TRBJ2-3; TCRdb outputs TRBD1, but without DNA this stays unchecked. Germline values: CDR1 LGHNA, CDR2 YSLEER. The CDR3 contains 16 residues. CDR3 protein: CASSQDWGSSTDTQYF.

The gene calls are TRBV6-6 and TRBJ2-1; the TCRdb D gene call, TRBD1, has no DNA to confirm it. This CDR3 has 14 amino acids. CDR1 is MNHNY, CDR2 SVGAGI, per germline (reference sequence). CDR3 residues: CASSDSQGWNEQFF.

The CDR3 spells CASSVALGGEQYF. The gene calls are TRBV9 and TRBJ2-7; TCRdb names TRBD1, which stays unverified in the absence of DNA. Germline CDR1 is SGDLS and CDR2 is YYNGEE. The CDR3 runs 13 residues.

The chain carries TRBV6-6 and TRBJ2-7; the D gene TCRdb calls, TRBD2, cannot be checked with no DNA. CDR1 is MNHNY, CDR2 SVGAGI, per germline (reference sequence). This CDR3 has 17 residues. The CDR3 spells CASSQTAVGLAGDEQYF.

This rearrangement joins TRBV11-2 to TRBJ2-1; the TCRdb call, TRBD2, lacks DNA for checking. The CDR3 extends over 17 amino acids. The V gene's germline CDR1 is SGHAT and CDR2 FQNNGV. This chain's CDR3 is CASSLVYGGPAVPEQFF.

The CDR3: CAISDFPGASADTQYF. V and J are TRBV10-3 and TRBJ2-3; there is no DNA to check the TCRdb D call of TRBD1. CDR1 ENHRY and CDR2 SYGVKD come from the germline V gene. The CDR3 runs to 16 residues.

The gene calls are TRBV27 and TRBJ1-2; checking the TCRdb D call of TRBD1 is not possible without DNA. This CDR3 spans 14 amino acids. Germline CDR1 and CDR2: MNHEY and SMNVEV (reference sequence). CDR3 in amino acids: CASSALQGVDGYTF.

This chain joins TRBV20-1 and TRBJ1-2; as DNA is missing, the TRBD1 call by TCRdb cannot be tested. The V gene's germline CDR1 is DFQATT and CDR2 SNEGSKA (reference sequence). This CDR3 has 15 amino acids. This CDR3 is CSASPTGEAHYGYTF.